Listed here are 17 T cell receptor beta chains from one sample, sequenced in a study of human T cells and chemical hapten exposure. One entry per CDR3 protein results from TCRdb running MiXCR on the RACE reads. This sample has around 120,000 distinct CDR3 sequences, with roughly an eighth found just once. The time point: patch test 1, 2 weeks after DPC sensitization. Treatment defined: therapeutic diphenylcyclopropenone sensitization with weekly scalp DPC. The sequenced sample was whole blood, obtained in connection with sensitization to the hapten diphenylcyclopropenone (DPC). Receptors originate from a man between 18 and 35 years old with alopecia areata. Some clones in this sample may be carry-over from other donors' samples.

This clonotype was seen only a few times. This chain joins TRBV2 and TRBJ1-6; D gene unclear. Trimming pared 6 bases from V and 0 bases from J, leaving 9 bases between. The CDR3 covers 15 residues. Germline V gene lookup returns CDR1 SNHLY and CDR2 FYNNEI. DNA for the CDR3: TGTGCCAGCAGGGACCTGAGCTCCTATAATTCACCCCTCCACTTT. Translated: CASRDLSSYNSPLHF.

The rearrangement joins TRBV6-5 to TRBJ1-6; 8 bases fit TRBD1. V was pared by 0 bases and J by 15 bases, with 10 bases of the junction left unmatched. Germline loops: CDR1 MNHEY, CDR2 SVGAGI. This CDR3 has 15 residues. The CDR3 coding sequence is TGTGCCAGCAGTTACTCACAGGGGGGGCCTGTCAGCCTCCACTTT. This sequence encodes CASSYSQGGPVSLHF.

The V call is TRBV7-9, the J call TRBJ2-5; 10 positions match TRBD2. The CDR3 contains 19 residues. Losses at the gene ends were 5 bases for V and 0 bases for J; bases not matched to a gene: 15. From germline, CDR1 is SEHNR and CDR2 FQNEAQ (reference sequence). Written as DNA, the CDR3 is TGTGCCAGCAGCAAGACCCTAGCGGGGGATTCATTAGACCAAGAGACCCAGTACTTC. Translating gives CASSKTLAGDSLDQETQYF.

The J gene is TRBJ2-1, the V gene TRBV4-1; D remains ambiguous. Germline values: CDR1 MGHRA, CDR2 YSYEKL. V shed 1 base and J shed 8 bases, with 12 bases lying between them. There are 14 residues in the CDR3. The CDR3 nucleotides read TGCGCCAGCAGCCAAGTTCTATACAGCTATGAGCAGTTCTTC. Amino acid sequence: CASSQVLYSYEQFF.

The chain has TRBV5-6 and TRBJ2-7; TRBD1 aligns across 8 bases. The CDR3 covers 15 residues. The germline V gene has CDR1 SGHDT and CDR2 YYEEEE. V gave up 4 bases and J gave up 3 bases; unmatched junction bases: 9. CDR3 protein: CASSGDRSKIYEQYV. The CDR3, as DNA: TGTGCCAGCAGCGGGGACAGGAGTAAAATCTACGAGCAGTACGTC.

This clonotype was counted ten times or more. The chain couples TRBV4-1 to TRBJ1-1, with 9 nucleotides matching TRBD1. J lost 6 bases, V lost 0 bases, and 8 bases had no gene match. The CDR3 is 16 amino acids. From germline, CDR1 is MGHRA and CDR2 YSYEKL. In nucleotides, the CDR3 is TGCGCCAGCAGCCAAGATTGGGACAGGGCGCTCGCTGAAGCTTTCTTT. It codes for CASSQDWDRALAEAFF.

CDR3 residues: CASSLRLAGENTGELFF. CDR3 nucleotide sequence: TGTGCCAGCAGCTTAAGGCTAGCGGGAGAAAACACCGGGGAGCTGTTTTTT. The chain uses TRBV7-8 and TRBJ2-2, with TRBD2 matching 10 bases. Germline CDR1 SGHVS, CDR2 FQNEAQ. The CDR3 loop spans 17 amino acids. V trimming: 2 bases; J trimming: 2 bases; junction bases outside the gene matches: 5. Complete variable domain (other parts from reference TRBV7-8 and TRBJ2-2): GAGVSQSPRYKVAKRGQDVALRCDPISGHVSLFWYQQALGQGPEFLTYFQNEAQLDKSGLPSDRFFAERPEGSVSTLKIQRTQQEDSAVYLCASSLRLAGENTGELFFGEGSRLTVL.

This clonotype turned up a few times. V and J are TRBV20-1 and TRBJ2-7; 7 bases fit TRBD1. Germline CDR1 DFQATT, CDR2 SNEGSKA (reference sequence). CDR3 length: 13 amino acids. Unmatched junction bases numbered 9, after V lost 6 bases and J lost 4 bases. The CDR3 DNA is TGCAGTGCGACTTTGACAGGGCAGTACGAGCAGTACTTC. It codes for CSATLTGQYEQYF.

This clonotype showed up just a few times. The rearrangement joins TRBV19 to TRBJ2-3, with D possibly TRBD1 on 6 matching bases. The CDR3 runs 13 residues. Germline lookup yields CDR1 LNHDA and CDR2 SQIVND (reference sequence). Trimming stripped 0 bases from V and 10 bases from J, with 11 bases between. This CDR3 reads CASSIDLGTPQYF. In nucleotides, the CDR3 is TGTGCCAGTAGTATAGATCTCGGGACACCGCAGTATTTT.

The chain is built from TRBV7-9 and TRBJ2-1; 7 bases map to TRBD2. The germline CDR1 and CDR2 sequences are SEHNR and FQNEAQ (reference sequence). Losses at the gene ends were 4 bases for V and 8 bases for J; bases not matched to a gene: 8. The CDR3 has 14 amino acids. The CDR3 sequence is CASSSLGGLDEQFF. The CDR3 coding sequence is TGTGCCAGCAGCTCCCTGGGGGGGTTGGATGAGCAGTTCTTC.

This chain joins TRBV6-5 and TRBJ1-6; TRBD1 might be the D (5 bases). The CDR3 runs 13 residues. V lost 8 bases to trimming and J lost 6 bases, with 11 bases between them. Germline values: CDR1 MNHEY, CDR2 SVGAGI. CDR3 loop: CASLRGPNSPLHF. In nucleotides, the CDR3 is TGTGCCAGCCTTAGGGGACCTAATTCACCCCTCCACTTT.

This clonotype was detected a few times. The rearrangement joins TRBV7-9 to TRBJ1-1; possibly TRBD1 for D (6 bases). The germline V gene has CDR1 SEHNR and CDR2 FQNEAQ (reference sequence). Trimming removed 2 bases from V and 4 bases from J, with 17 bases in between. The CDR3 is 16 amino acids. As DNA, the CDR3 is TGTGCCAGCAGCTTATGGGTCGGGGGCTCTGTCACTGAAGCTTTCTTT. As protein: CASSLWVGGSVTEAFF.

The sample holds many counts of this clonotype. The chain uses TRBV5-1 and TRBJ1-6; 10 bases are a match to TRBD1. Germline V gene sequence: CDR1 SGHRS, CDR2 YFSETQ. The CDR3 is 16 amino acids. With V trimmed by 2 bases and J by 10 bases, 9 bases remained unmatched. The CDR3 DNA reads as TGCGCCAGCAGCTTAAGACAGGGGGCGCCCAGATCACCCCTCCACTTT. Translation gives CASSLRQGAPRSPLHF.

V usage is TRBV4-3 and J usage is TRBJ2-7; maybe TRBD2 (5 bases). V gave up 1 base and J gave up 5 bases, with 18 bases separating them. This CDR3 has 16 residues. The germline gives CDR1 LGHNA, CDR2 YSLEER. The CDR3 sequence: CASSQAQPQAGNEQYV. The CDR3 DNA sequence: TGCGCCAGCAGCCAAGCCCAACCCCAGGCCGGGAACGAGCAGTACGTC.

V and J are TRBV12-3 or TRBV12-4 and TRBJ2-3; D is possibly TRBD1 or TRBD2 (6 bases each). This CDR3 contains 16 residues. The V and J ends lost 3 bases and 4 bases respectively, with 17 bases between them. CDR3 sequence reads: CASSFFTTGGADTQYF. The CDR3 DNA follows: TGTGCCAGCAGTTTTTTTACGACAGGCGGGGCAGATACGCAGTATTTT.

In its sample, this clonotype was seen many times. The chain is built from TRBV27 and TRBJ1-1, with 10 positions matching TRBD1. The CDR3 covers 14 residues. Germline V gene data show CDR1 as MNHEY and CDR2 as SMNVEV (reference sequence). The V and J ends lost 8 bases and 5 bases, in that order; junction bases with no gene match: 8. The CDR3 DNA is TGTGCCAGCCGGAGGACAGGGGGAGGGACTGAAGCTTTCTTT. Translation: CASRRTGGGTEAFF.

This clonotype was seen a handful of times. The chain uses TRBV7-9 and TRBJ1-2, with D possibly matching TRBD1 (5 bases). The CDR3 is 13 residues long. Trimming cost V 5 bases and J 4 bases, with 11 bases left between them. CDR1 SEHNR and CDR2 FQNEAQ come from the germline V gene (reference sequence). The CDR3 bases are TGTGCCAGCAGCAAGACAGACGCCTATGGCTACACCTTC. Encoded protein: CASSKTDAYGYTF.